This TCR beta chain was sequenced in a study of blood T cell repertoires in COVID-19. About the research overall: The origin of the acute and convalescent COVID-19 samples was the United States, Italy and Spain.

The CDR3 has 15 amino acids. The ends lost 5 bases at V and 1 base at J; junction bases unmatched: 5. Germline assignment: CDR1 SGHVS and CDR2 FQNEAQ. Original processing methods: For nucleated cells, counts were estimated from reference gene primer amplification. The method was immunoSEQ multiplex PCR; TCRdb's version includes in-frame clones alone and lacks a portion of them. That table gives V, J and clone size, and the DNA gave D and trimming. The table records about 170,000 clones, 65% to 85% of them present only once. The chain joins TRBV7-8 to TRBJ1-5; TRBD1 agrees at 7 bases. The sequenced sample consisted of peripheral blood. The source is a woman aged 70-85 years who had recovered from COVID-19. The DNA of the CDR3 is TGTGCCAGCAGCCCCACAGGGGAGAGCAATCAGCCCCAGCATTTT. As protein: CASSPTGESNQPQHF.